This is a list of T cell receptor beta chains from one sample in a study of cytomegalovirus exposure and HLA in healthy donors. TCRdb keeps only in-frame clones here, not all; method: immunoSEQ multiplex PCR. This sample has some 140,000 clones, with about 80% found just once. Sample: PBMCs. Receptors were obtained from a male donor in good health and CMV-seropositive. The CDR3 runs from the conserved cysteine through the conserved F or W. D genes are given only for firm matches. Rows may omit the clone size; those that give it use once, few, many or a size class.

v_gene	d_gene	j_gene	abundance	CDR3aa	CDR3nt
TRBV27	TRBD1	TRBJ1-4	.	CASSRQGTEKLFF	TGTGCCAGCAGCCGACAGGGTACGGAAAAACTGTTTTTT
TRBV27	.	TRBJ2-2	few	CASSFQGAGELFF	TGTGCCAGCAGTTTTCAAGGGGCCGGGGAGCTGTTTTTT
TRBV4-3	.	TRBJ1-4	.	CASSQVGDEKLFF	TGCGCCAGCAGCCAAGTCGGAGATGAAAAACTGTTTTTT
TRBV6-1	.	TRBJ2-2	few	CASSEAAGVGTGELFF	TGTGCCAGCAGTGAAGCGGCAGGGGTCGGCACCGGGGAGCTGTTTTTT
TRBV6-1	TRBD1	TRBJ1-2	.	CASSEASDRADGYTF	TGTGCCAGCAGTGAAGCGTCGGACAGGGCGGATGGCTACACCTTC
TRBV4-1	.	TRBJ1-3	few	CASSQGAGSGNTIYF	TGCGCCAGCAGCCAAGGCGCAGGGTCTGGAAACACCATATATTTT
TRBV4-1	TRBD1	TRBJ2-5	.	CASSQDPRGLVQETQYF	TGCGCCAGCAGCCAAGATCCCAGGGGGTTGGTTCAAGAGACCCAGTACTTC
TRBV27	.	TRBJ2-3	.	CASSLWPPGSGTDTQYF	TGTGCCAGCAGTTTATGGCCGCCAGGGTCGGGCACAGATACGCAGTATTTT
TRBV28	TRBD1	TRBJ1-4	.	CASRIRDSLFLDEKLFF	TGTGCCAGCAGAATCCGGGACAGCTTGTTTCTCGATGAAAAACTGTTTTTT
TRBV5-4	.	TRBJ1-2	.	CASSFRVDPNLNYGYTF	TGTGCCAGCAGCTTCAGGGTTGATCCTAACCTTAACTATGGCTACACCTTC
TRBV27	TRBD1	TRBJ1-1	.	CASSFGTGAEAFF	TGTGCCAGCAGTTTTGGAACAGGGGCTGAAGCTTTCTTT
TRBV7-9	.	TRBJ2-2	.	CASRIRGSSVVGELFF	TGTGCCAGCAGAATTAGGGGATCGTCCGTGGTCGGGGAGCTGTTTTTT
TRBV6-1	.	TRBJ2-3	.	CASTLLTSTDTQYF	TGTGCCAGCACCCTTTTAACTAGCACAGATACGCAGTATTTT
TRBV6-5	.	TRBJ1-2	few	CASSYSNLGGLYGYTF	TGTGCCAGCAGTTACTCTAACCTCGGGGGTCTCTATGGCTACACCTTC
TRBV27	TRBD1	TRBJ1-5	.	CASSLTGQGYSNQPQHF	TGTGCCAGCAGTCTCACTGGACAGGGATATAGCAATCAGCCCCAGCATTTT
TRBV7-6	.	TRBJ2-1	.	CASSLAGGYNEQFF	TGTGCCAGCAGCTTAGCGGGAGGCTACAATGAGCAGTTCTTC
TRBV5-1	.	TRBJ1-3	.	CASSLLALGNTIYF	TGCGCCAGCAGCCTACTCGCACTTGGAAACACCATATATTTT
TRBV4-1	.	TRBJ2-3	.	CASSPLRGTDTQYF	TGCGCCAGCAGCCCCTTGAGGGGCACAGATACGCAGTATTTT
TRBV5-1	TRBD1	TRBJ2-7	.	CASSRTGDPYEQYF	TGCGCCAGCAGCAGGACAGGGGACCCCTACGAGCAGTACTTC
TRBV6-5	TRBD1	TRBJ2-3	.	CASSWTGSTDTQYF	TGTGCCAGCAGTTGGACAGGGAGCACAGATACGCAGTATTTT
TRBV30	TRBD2	TRBJ2-1	.	CAWSTDPSGSDEQFF	TGTGCCTGGAGTACCGACCCTAGCGGGAGCGATGAGCAGTTCTTC
TRBV4-3	TRBD2	TRBJ2-3	.	CASSQDPTSGASTDTQYF	TGCGCCAGCAGCCAAGATCCCACTAGCGGGGCTAGCACAGATACGCAGTATTTT